This TCR beta chain was identified during a study of T cell changes during pregnancy in multiple sclerosis. Generated by immunoSEQ multiplex PCR, the TCRdb table keeps only in-frame clones and is missing some. The table includes about 47,000 clones, more than 85% detected once. CDR1 and CDR2 (germline): MNHNS, SASEGT. Trimming cost V 8 bases and J 2 bases, with 13 bases left between them. The CDR3 contains 14 residues. This chain uses TRBV6-1 with TRBJ1-5; D is unresolved. This material consisted of peripheral blood, taken in the third trimester of pregnancy. This sequence originates from a female donor with multiple sclerosis, enrolled in a pregnancy study. This CDR3 is CASSSATRNQPQHF. The DNA of the CDR3 is TGTGCCAGCTCTAGCGCCACCCGCAATCAGCCCCAGCATTTT.